The source of this T cell receptor (beta chain) is a study of early T cells in non-severe SARS-CoV-2 infection. Looking at the study overall: Investigators sequenced bulk RNA drawn from unsorted whole blood, and chains remained unpaired.

This clonotype has ten or more counts. Attached unique molecular identifiers marked individual cDNA molecules. TCRdb re-analysed the 5' RACE reads in MiXCR, keeping a single row per CDR3 protein. The table lists about 20,000 distinct CDR3 sequences, about 4.9% of them singletons. V lost 2 bases to trimming and J lost 8 bases, with 19 bases between them. The CDR3 covers 16 residues. In germline, CDR1 is ENHRY, CDR2 SYGVKD. Sequenced: whole blood. The V call is TRBV10-3, the J call TRBJ2-1; D could derive from TRBD1 or TRBD2 (6 bases each). The TCR sequence derives from an adult who was a healthcare worker with PCR-confirmed SARS-CoV-2 infection or an uninfected control (not recorded which). DNA of the CDR3: TGTGCCATCAGTGAGCGGGGGCCCGGAGGGGTCGATGAGCAGTTCTTC. Its translation is CAISERGPGGVDEQFF.